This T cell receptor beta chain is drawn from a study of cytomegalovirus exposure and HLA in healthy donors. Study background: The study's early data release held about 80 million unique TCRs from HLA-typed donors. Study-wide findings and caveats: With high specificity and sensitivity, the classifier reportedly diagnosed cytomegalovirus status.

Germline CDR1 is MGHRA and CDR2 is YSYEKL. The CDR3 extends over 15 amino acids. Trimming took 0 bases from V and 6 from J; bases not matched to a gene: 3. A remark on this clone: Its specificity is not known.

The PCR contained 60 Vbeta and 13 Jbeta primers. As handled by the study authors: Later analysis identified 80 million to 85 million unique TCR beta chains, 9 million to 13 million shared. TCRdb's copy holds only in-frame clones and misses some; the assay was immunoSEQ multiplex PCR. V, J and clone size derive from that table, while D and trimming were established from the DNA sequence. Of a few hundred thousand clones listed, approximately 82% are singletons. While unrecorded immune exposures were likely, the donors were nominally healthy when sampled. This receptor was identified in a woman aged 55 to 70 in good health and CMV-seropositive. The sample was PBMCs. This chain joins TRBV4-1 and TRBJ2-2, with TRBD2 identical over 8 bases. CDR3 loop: CASSQDSGGAGELFF. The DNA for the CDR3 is TGCGCCAGCAGCCAAGATTCCGGGGGGGCCGGGGAGCTGTTTTTT.